This T cell receptor beta chain emerged from a study of OX40 agonist ivuxolimab in advanced cancers. Study-level points and caveats: Antigen specificity was not determined for the expanded peripheral T cells. Both CD4+ and CD8+ T cell populations in blood had undergone clonal expansion by week 6 at 0.1 to 3.0 mg/kg.

As regards this clone: No antigen is known for it.

Using immunoSEQ multiplex PCR, the repertoire was profiled, and TCRdb retains in-frame clones only, with some absent. The top ten clones hold 2.8% of a sample with tens of thousands of clones, approximately 80% of them seen once. This clonotype was sampled from an adult with an advanced solid tumor such as melanoma, head and neck, liver or kidney cancer. The starting material was CD4+ or CD8+ T cells sorted from blood, obtained in a trial of the OX40 agonist ivuxolimab.

CDR3 loop: CASRAGQGGSYEQYF. In DNA, the CDR3 is TGTGCCAGCAGAGCGGGACAGGGGGGGTCCTACGAGCAGTACTTC. The V gene is TRBV6-1, the J gene TRBJ2-7; TRBD1 matches at 11 bases. Germline CDR1 MNHNS, CDR2 SASEGT. V lost 6 bases and J lost 1; bases outside the gene matches: 5. This CDR3 is 15 amino acids long.